This is a list of T cell receptor beta chains from one sample in a study of CD8+CD57+ T cells in acquired aplastic anemia. TCRdb used MiXCR to reprocess the reads, holding one entry per CDR3 protein. The sample holds fewer than 85,000 distinct CDR3 sequences, approximately 70% seen once. What was sequenced was sorted CD4+, CD8+, or CD8+CD57+ T cells (not recorded which) from PBMCs. All receptors come from a human donor with aplastic anemia. Each CDR3 is given with its conserved first and last residue. Fields, in order: D gene, J gene, clone size, V gene, CDR3 DNA, CDR3 protein. The D gene is left open where the match is weak. Rows give clone size only sometimes, using once, few, many, or a class for an expanded clone.

-,TRBJ2-7,-,TRBV5-5,TGTGCCAGCAGCGTTGCCCAGCTGGGCTGCGAGCAGTACTTC,CASSVAQLGCEQYF
-,TRBJ2-7,-,TRBV19,TGTGCCAGTAGTCCGCAGGGGAGCTCCTACGAGCAGTACTTC,CASSPQGSSYEQYF
-,TRBJ2-1,once,TRBV10-3,TGTGCCATCAGTGAGAAAAGCTGGAGAAGCTCCTACAATGAGCAGTTCTTC,CAISEKSWRSSYNEQFF
-,TRBJ2-3,many,TRBV6-1,TGTGCCAGCAGGCACGTGGGCGGGAAGAGCACAGATACGCAGTATTTT,CASRHVGGKSTDTQYF
TRBD1,TRBJ2-7,-,TRBV7-2,TGTGCCAGCAGCCGACCATCAGGGGGCGGCGAGCAGTACTTC,CASSRPSGGGEQYF
-,TRBJ1-6,-,TRBV29-1,TGCAGCGTTGGGGAAGGGGAGAATTCACCCCTCCACTTT,CSVGEGENSPLHF
-,TRBJ1-1,-,TRBV20-1,TGCAGTGCTAGAGTGGAAAGGGCGAACACTGAAGCTTTCTTT,CSARVERANTEAFF
-,TRBJ2-7,many,TRBV9,TGTGCCAGCAGCGACGGACACGAATCCTACGAGCAGTACTTC,CASSDGHESYEQYF
-,TRBJ1-2,-,TRBV20-1,TGCAGTGCTAGACCTCAAACAGGGTCACACCATGGCTACACCTTC,CSARPQTGSHHGYTF
TRBD1,TRBJ1-1,-,TRBV20-1,TGCAGTGCTAGTCCTGCGACAGGGGGCACTGAAGCTTTCTTT,CSASPATGGTEAFF
-,TRBJ2-3,-,TRBV7-3,TGCGCCAGCAGCTTGAGTCTGGCAGATACGCAGTATTTT,CASSLSLADTQYF
TRBD1,TRBJ1-2,-,TRBV2,TGTGCCAGCAGTGAATGGGCAGGGGGCTATGGCTACACCTTC,CASSEWAGGYGYTF
-,TRBJ2-3,many,TRBV27,TGTGCCAGCAGTACAGGCACAGATACGCAGTATTTT,CASSTGTDTQYF
-,TRBJ1-1,-,TRBV12-3/TRBV12-4,TGTGCCAGCACCCTCGAGAGAGGAGGTCTGAACACTGAAGCTTTCTTT,CASTLERGGLNTEAFF
-,TRBJ2-7,-,TRBV14,TGTGCCAGCAGCCATTATCGCGAGCAGTACTTC,CASSHYREQYF
-,TRBJ2-6,-,TRBV2,TGTGCCAGCAGTAGGGACACCGGCTCTGGGGCCAACGTCCTGACTTTC,CASSRDTGSGANVLTF
TRBD1,TRBJ2-7,once,TRBV12-3/TRBV12-4,TGTGCCAGCAGTCTCGGGACAGGGTACGCCTACGAGCAGTACTTC,CASSLGTGYAYEQYF
-,TRBJ2-7,once,TRBV13,TGTGCCAGCAGCTTGATAGGGGCTCCCTACGAGCAGTACTTC,CASSLIGAPYEQYF
-,TRBJ2-3,-,TRBV20-1,TGCAGTGCTACCAGGGAGGCAGATACGCAGTATTTT,CSATREADTQYF
-,TRBJ1-1,-,TRBV9,TGTGCCAGCAGCGTACGGATGAACACTGAAGCTTTCTTT,CASSVRMNTEAFF
TRBD1,TRBJ2-7,-,TRBV19,TGTGCCAGTAGCAAGACAGGGGTCGAGCAGTACTTC,CASSKTGVEQYF
-,TRBJ1-2,-,TRBV20-1,TGCAGTGGGTCGTGGGAATATGGCTACACCTTC,CSGSWEYGYTF
-,TRBJ1-2,-,TRBV4-1,TGCGCCAGCAGCCAAGATGTGGCGGGGGTCCCCTATGGCTGCACCTTC,CASSQDVAGVPYGCTF
TRBD1,TRBJ2-1,-,TRBV15,TGTGCCACCAGCAGCTCCAGGTCGGGACAGGGGGACGATGAGCAGTTCTTC,CATSSSRSGQGDDEQFF
TRBD2,TRBJ2-1,-,TRBV19,TGTGCCAGTAGTAACCCGGGACTAGCGGTCCATGAGCAGTTCTTC,CASSNPGLAVHEQFF
-,TRBJ2-7,-,TRBV9,TGTGCCAGCAGCGTAGATGGGGACTTCTACGAGCAGTACTTC,CASSVDGDFYEQYF
-,TRBJ2-7,many,TRBV7-2,TGTGCCAGCAGCTTAGCGGGGGGACCGAGCTACGAGCAGTACTTC,CASSLAGGPSYEQYF
-,TRBJ2-2,-,TRBV24-1,TGTGCCACCAGGAGGTCGGGCGGGGAGCTGTTTTTT,CATRRSGGELFF
-,TRBJ1-2,-,TRBV2,TGTGCCAGCAGTGTTGGCGCCTATGGCTACACCTTC,CASSVGAYGYTF
TRBD2,TRBJ2-3,-,TRBV11-1,TGTGCCAGCAGCTTTTCGAGCGGGGGGCCAGATACGCAGTATTTT,CASSFSSGGPDTQYF
-,TRBJ1-5,-,TRBV19,TGTGCCAGTAGTATAGTGGTATTAGGCAATCAGCCCCAGCATTTT,CASSIVVLGNQPQHF
-,TRBJ2-7,few,TRBV10-1,TGCGCCAGCAGTGCAAAGGGGCCTAACTACGAGCAGTACTTC,CASSAKGPNYEQYF
TRBD1,TRBJ2-7,-,TRBV20-1,TGCAGTGCCAGCAGTTCTCTACTCGGACAGGGATACGAGCAGTACTTC,CSASSSLLGQGYEQYF
-,TRBJ1-4,-,TRBV7-8,TGTGCCAGCAGCTTTGGTATTGGTGAAAAACTGTTTTTT,CASSFGIGEKLFF
TRBD1,TRBJ1-2,-,TRBV28,TGTGCCAGCAGTTTGGGGGGACAGGGGTCCGACGTATTTGGCTACACCTTC,CASSLGGQGSDVFGYTF
-,TRBJ2-1,-,TRBV10-3,TGTACCATCAGGGATGACAGGTGGGTTGACAATGAGCAGTTCTTC,CTIRDDRWVDNEQFF
TRBD1,TRBJ1-3,-,TRBV11-1,TGTGCCAGCAGACCCGGACAGGGGATCACTGGAAACACCATATATTTT,CASRPGQGITGNTIYF
-,TRBJ1-2,few,TRBV12-3/TRBV12-4,TGTGCCAGCAGTTTAACAGCTAACTATGGCTACACCTTC,CASSLTANYGYTF
-,TRBJ2-3,-,TRBV20-1,TGCAGTGCTAGTCCCCCCATGGGGGGCGGCACAGATACGCAGTATTTT,CSASPPMGGGTDTQYF
TRBD2,TRBJ2-3,-,TRBV11-1,TGTGCCAGCGTACTACTAGCGCAAGGGGCAGATACGCAGTATTTT,CASVLLAQGADTQYF
-,TRBJ2-7,-,TRBV19,TGTGCCAGTAGTTCTGTCTACGAGCAGTACTTC,CASSSVYEQYF
TRBD1,TRBJ2-2,-,TRBV20-1,TGCAGTGCCACCGAGACAGGGGGCACCGGGGAGCTGTTTTTT,CSATETGGTGELFF
TRBD2,TRBJ2-1,-,TRBV7-6,TGTGCTAGCAGCTTAGCGCGTGAGACTAGCCCGTACAATGAGCAGTTCTTC,CASSLARETSPYNEQFF